A selection of T cell receptor beta chains follows, all from one sample in a study of blood T cell repertoires in COVID-19. Produced via immunoSEQ multiplex PCR; TCRdb's table is partial and in-frame only. Among roughly 83,000 clones listed, about 83% were seen once. The material sequenced was peripheral blood. All receptors come from a man over 45 with active COVID-19. CDR3s include the opening cysteine and the closing phenylalanine or tryptophan. The D gene is left open where the match is weak. Size values are once, few and many counts, or a class for expanded clones, and some rows have none.

d_call: TRBD2
j_call: TRBJ2-7
v_call: TRBV19
clone_size: few
cdr3_aa: CASSPGWREQYEQYF
cdr3_nt: TGTGCCAGTAGTCCAGGGTGGCGGGAGCAGTACGAGCAGTACTTC

d_call: -
j_call: TRBJ2-7
v_call: TRBV27
clone_size: once
cdr3_aa: CASSLAQGGTYEQYF
cdr3_nt: TGTGCCAGCAGTTTAGCACAGGGGGGGACCTACGAGCAGTACTTC

d_call: TRBD1
j_call: TRBJ1-6
v_call: TRBV3-1/TRBV3-2
clone_size: -
cdr3_aa: CASSQGQGGGNNSPLHF
cdr3_nt: TGTGCCAGCAGCCAGGGACAGGGAGGAGGAAATAATTCACCCCTCCACTTT

d_call: TRBD1
j_call: TRBJ2-1
v_call: TRBV6-2/TRBV6-3
clone_size: -
cdr3_aa: CASSYSPGQPIDEQFF
cdr3_nt: TGTGCCAGCAGTTACTCTCCGGGACAGCCGATCGATGAGCAGTTCTTC

d_call: TRBD2
j_call: TRBJ2-2
v_call: TRBV13
clone_size: -
cdr3_aa: CASSAPGTSGKNTGELFF
cdr3_nt: TGTGCCAGCAGCGCACCCGGGACTAGCGGGAAGAACACCGGGGAGCTGTTTTTT

d_call: -
j_call: TRBJ1-4
v_call: TRBV4-2
clone_size: -
cdr3_aa: CASSQDTSVLNEKLFF
cdr3_nt: TGTGCCAGCAGCCAAGATACCAGCGTTCTTAATGAAAAACTGTTTTTT

d_call: TRBD1
j_call: TRBJ1-1
v_call: TRBV28
clone_size: -
cdr3_aa: CASLMSDRDLTEAFF
cdr3_nt: TGTGCCAGCCTTATGTCGGACAGGGATCTCACTGAAGCTTTCTTT

d_call: TRBD1
j_call: TRBJ1-4
v_call: TRBV6-5
clone_size: -
cdr3_aa: CASSYRGRNEKLFF
cdr3_nt: TGTGCCAGCAGCTACAGGGGGCGGAATGAAAAACTGTTTTTT

d_call: -
j_call: TRBJ1-1
v_call: TRBV9
clone_size: -
cdr3_aa: CASSVVRGNTEAFF
cdr3_nt: TGTGCCAGCAGCGTAGTCAGGGGGAACACTGAAGCTTTCTTT

d_call: -
j_call: TRBJ1-2
v_call: TRBV12-3/TRBV12-4
clone_size: once
cdr3_aa: CATQGNIDYGYTF
cdr3_nt: TGTGCCACTCAGGGTAATATCGACTATGGCTACACCTTC

d_call: -
j_call: TRBJ2-7
v_call: TRBV19
clone_size: once
cdr3_aa: CASSIFLDSSYEQYF
cdr3_nt: TGTGCCAGTAGTATTTTCCTCGACAGCTCCTACGAGCAGTACTTC

d_call: -
j_call: TRBJ1-3
v_call: TRBV6-1
clone_size: -
cdr3_aa: CASSEWGQGGSGNTIYF
cdr3_nt: TGTGCCAGCAGTGAGTGGGGCCAAGGGGGATCTGGAAACACCATATATTTT

d_call: TRBD2
j_call: TRBJ2-5
v_call: TRBV24-1
clone_size: -
cdr3_aa: CATSDPGTSGETQYF
cdr3_nt: TGTGCCACCAGTGACCCCGGGACTAGCGGAGAGACCCAGTACTTC

d_call: -
j_call: TRBJ1-2
v_call: TRBV19
clone_size: -
cdr3_aa: CASSKQDSFGGYTF
cdr3_nt: TGTGCCAGTAGTAAGCAGGACTCCTTCGGGGGCTACACCTTC

d_call: -
j_call: TRBJ1-2
v_call: TRBV29-1
clone_size: few
cdr3_aa: CSVEVLAGSGNGYTF
cdr3_nt: TGCAGCGTTGAAGTATTGGCAGGGTCCGGAAATGGCTACACCTTC

d_call: -
j_call: TRBJ2-1
v_call: TRBV19
clone_size: once
cdr3_aa: CASRLAISYNEQFF
cdr3_nt: TGTGCCAGTAGACTAGCTATTTCCTACAATGAGCAGTTCTTC

d_call: -
j_call: TRBJ2-1
v_call: TRBV4-2
clone_size: -
cdr3_aa: CASSQDRRGYNEQFF
cdr3_nt: TGTGCCAGCAGCCAAGACCGGAGGGGATACAATGAGCAGTTCTTC

d_call: -
j_call: TRBJ2-3
v_call: TRBV24-1
clone_size: -
cdr3_aa: CATSPASEATDTQYF
cdr3_nt: TGTGCCACCAGCCCCGCTAGCGAGGCGACAGATACGCAGTATTTT